These T cell receptor beta chains were read from a single sample in a study of OX40 agonist ivuxolimab in advanced cancers. Here immunoSEQ multiplex PCR was the method, and the copy in TCRdb shows in-frame clones only, minus some. The table lists about 79,000 clones, 85% to 90% of them singletons. The specimen was CD4+ or CD8+ T cells sorted from blood, collected in a trial of the OX40 agonist ivuxolimab. The receptors stem from an adult with an advanced solid tumor such as melanoma, head and neck, liver or kidney cancer. Each CDR3 is given with its conserved first and last residue. The D gene is left open where the match is weak. Expanded clones are given a class, and other clones once, few, many or no size at all.

D gene,clone size,CDR3 length,V gene,J gene,CDR3 DNA,CDR3 protein
.,.,12,TRBV19,TRBJ1-1,TGTGCCAGTAGTAAGGGGGTCACTGAAGCTTTCTTT,CASSKGVTEAFF
TRBD2,.,15,TRBV10-2,TRBJ2-7,TGCGCCAGCAGTGAGGGGGTAGCGGGGACCTACGAGCAGTACTTC,CASSEGVAGTYEQYF
TRBD2,.,14,TRBV7-2,TRBJ2-1,TGTGCCAGCACGCGAACCCTCACTAGCGATGAGCAGTTCTTC,CASTRTLTSDEQFF
.,.,11,TRBV11-3,TRBJ2-7,TGTGCCAGCAGCTCCGCCTACGAGCAGTACTTC,CASSSAYEQYF
.,once,10,TRBV20-1,TRBJ2-7,TGCAGTATCAACTTGGGACCGCAGTACTTC,CSINLGPQYF
.,.,14,TRBV10-1,TRBJ2-1,TGCGCCAGCGCGGCCTCCCCAAGCTACAATGAGCAGTTCTTC,CASAASPSYNEQFF
.,.,14,TRBV5-1,TRBJ2-5,TGCGCCAGCAGCCGGGACTCGAGTCAAGAGACCCAGTACTTC,CASSRDSSQETQYF
.,.,14,TRBV5-1,TRBJ1-1,TGCGCCAGCAGCTCTCAACCTATGAACACTGAAGCTTTCTTT,CASSSQPMNTEAFF
.,.,12,TRBV27,TRBJ1-1,TGTGCCAGCAGTCGGCGGGGGACTGAAGCTTTCTTT,CASSRRGTEAFF
.,once,13,TRBV27,TRBJ1-1,TGTGCCAGCAGTTCCCGCGGACAACCTGAAGCTTTCTTT,CASSSRGQPEAFF
TRBD1,.,17,TRBV6-1,TRBJ1-5,TGTGCCAGCAGTGAATCAATAGACAGGGGCGGCAATCAGCCCCAGCATTTT,CASSESIDRGGNQPQHF
TRBD2,.,17,TRBV5-3,TRBJ2-5,TGTGCCAGAAGCTCGGAACTAGCGGACACATGGCAAGAGACCCAGTACTTC,CARSSELADTWQETQYF
.,.,17,TRBV4-1,TRBJ2-6,TGCGCCAGCAGCCAAGTCCACTCTCTCGCTGGGGCCAACGTCCTGACTTTC,CASSQVHSLAGANVLTF
.,.,15,TRBV9,TRBJ2-3,TGTGCCAGCAGCGAGGCCGGATATAGCACAGATACGCAGTATTTT,CASSEAGYSTDTQYF
TRBD1,.,14,TRBV28,TRBJ1-1,TGTGCCAGCAATACTGACAGGGCGGGGACTGAAGCTTTCTTT,CASNTDRAGTEAFF
.,.,13,TRBV7-9,TRBJ1-1,TGTGCCAGCAGCTTGGACAGGAACACTGAAGCTTTCTTT,CASSLDRNTEAFF
TRBD2,.,15,TRBV5-1,TRBJ2-2,TGCGCCAGCAGGGGCGGACTAGGCGGGACCGGGGAGCTGTTTTTT,CASRGGLGGTGELFF
.,.,15,TRBV5-1,TRBJ1-5,TGCGCCAGCAGCTTGGGGCAGGGGTTGAATCAGCCCCAGCATTTT,CASSLGQGLNQPQHF
TRBD2,.,17,TRBV27,TRBJ2-3,TGTGCCAGCAGTTTAGGTCGGGGACTAGCGGGACGAGATACGCAGTATTTT,CASSLGRGLAGRDTQYF
TRBD2,once,15,TRBV2,TRBJ2-1,TGTGCCAGCAGTGAACTTAGCGGGAGGGACAATGAGCAGTTCTTC,CASSELSGRDNEQFF
.,.,12,TRBV28,TRBJ2-2,TGTGCCAGCAGGGGTGGGAGAGGGGAGCTGTTTTTT,CASRGGRGELFF
.,once,13,TRBV7-9,TRBJ2-7,TGTGCCAGCAGCCGTTTACCAGACTACGAGCAGTACTTC,CASSRLPDYEQYF
.,.,13,TRBV27,TRBJ2-4,TGTGCCAGCAGTTTATCGATTGTGGCAGCTAAGTACTTC,CASSLSIVAAKYF
.,.,13,TRBV19,TRBJ1-5,TGTGCCAGTACTGGAGTTAGAAATCAGCCCCAGCATTTT,CASTGVRNQPQHF
.,.,19,TRBV21-1,TRBJ2-3,TGTGCCAGCAGCCAACCGGGAACTAGCGGAACCTTTTTATCAGATACGCAGTATTTT,CASSQPGTSGTFLSDTQYF
.,.,13,TRBV5-6,TRBJ2-7,TGTGCCAGCAGCTTGTTGCAGGGCGGCGAGCAGTACTTC,CASSLLQGGEQYF
TRBD1,few,13,TRBV29-1,TRBJ2-7,TGCAGCGTTGGACAGGGGTGGTCCTACGAGCAGTACTTC,CSVGQGWSYEQYF
TRBD1,.,14,TRBV7-8,TRBJ1-5,TGTGCCAGCAGCCCCGGACAGGGTGATCAGCCCCAGCATTTT,CASSPGQGDQPQHF
TRBD1,.,15,TRBV6-6,TRBJ1-1,TGTGCCAGCAGGGGAACAGGGGGCGCGGTCGGTGAAGCTTTCTTT,CASRGTGGAVGEAFF